This T cell receptor beta chain stems from a study of cytomegalovirus exposure and HLA in healthy donors. Background on the study: Researchers previously reported finding roughly 120 million unique TCR beta sequences from approximately 200 million T cells.

Researchers ran the PCR with 60 Vbeta and 13 Jbeta primers. Method: immunoSEQ multiplex PCR; TCRdb's copy keeps in-frame clones and lacks some. The profile shows 110,000 to 150,000 clones, 70% to 85% of them singletons. CDR1 is GTSNPN and CDR2 is SVGIG in the germline V gene (reference sequence). The CDR3 sequence is 13 residues long. As regards this clone: The antigen is unknown.

Study-wide results and caveats: Later findings reportedly placed an Asian-associated ancestry cluster below the approximately 670-donor mean for N-insertions.

Sequenced input: PBMCs. The clonotype comes from a woman aged 60-70 years in good health and CMV-seropositive. The gene calls are TRBV30 and TRBJ2-5; unclear D gene. The J call may be in error: the DNA end matches TRBJ2-7 better. CDR3 in DNA: TGTGCCTGGAGTGTCGCACTTTACTACGAGCAGTACTTC. Amino acids: CAWSVALYYEQYF.